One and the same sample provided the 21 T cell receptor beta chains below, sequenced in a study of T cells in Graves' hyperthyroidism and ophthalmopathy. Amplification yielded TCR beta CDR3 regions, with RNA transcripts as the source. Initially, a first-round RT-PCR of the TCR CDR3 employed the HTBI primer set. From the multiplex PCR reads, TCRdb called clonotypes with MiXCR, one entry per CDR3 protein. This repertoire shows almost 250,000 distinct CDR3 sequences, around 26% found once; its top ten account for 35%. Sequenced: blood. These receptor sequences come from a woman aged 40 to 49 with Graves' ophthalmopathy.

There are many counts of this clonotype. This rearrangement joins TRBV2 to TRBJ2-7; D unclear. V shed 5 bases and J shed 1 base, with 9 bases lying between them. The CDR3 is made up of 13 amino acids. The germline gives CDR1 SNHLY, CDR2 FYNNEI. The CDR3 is CASSQDPSYEQYF. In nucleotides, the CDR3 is TGTGCCAGCAGTCAGGATCCGTCCTACGAGCAGTACTTC.

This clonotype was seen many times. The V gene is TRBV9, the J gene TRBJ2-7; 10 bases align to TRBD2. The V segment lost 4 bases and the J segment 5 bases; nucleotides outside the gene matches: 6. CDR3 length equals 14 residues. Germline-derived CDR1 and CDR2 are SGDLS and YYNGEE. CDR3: CASSFSGRAHEQYF. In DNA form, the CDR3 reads TGTGCCAGCAGCTTCAGCGGGAGGGCCCACGAGCAGTACTTC.

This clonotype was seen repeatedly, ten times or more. The CDR3 sequence is CASSQDWTGAETQYF. The CDR3 DNA follows: TGTGCCAGCAGCCAAGATTGGACAGGGGCAGAGACCCAGTACTTC. The gene calls are TRBV3-1 and TRBJ2-5; 9 nucleotides line up with TRBD1. J lost 4 bases, V lost 0 bases, and 3 bases had no gene match. This CDR3 is 15 amino acids long. Germline V gene lookup returns CDR1 LGHDT and CDR2 YNNKEL (reference sequence).

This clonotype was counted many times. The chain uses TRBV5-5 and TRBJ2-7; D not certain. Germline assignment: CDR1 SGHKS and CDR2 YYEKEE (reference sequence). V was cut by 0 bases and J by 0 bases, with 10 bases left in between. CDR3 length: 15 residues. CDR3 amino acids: CASSLGPGYSYEQYF. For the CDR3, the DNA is TGTGCCAGCAGCTTGGGTCCGGGTTACTCCTACGAGCAGTACTTC.

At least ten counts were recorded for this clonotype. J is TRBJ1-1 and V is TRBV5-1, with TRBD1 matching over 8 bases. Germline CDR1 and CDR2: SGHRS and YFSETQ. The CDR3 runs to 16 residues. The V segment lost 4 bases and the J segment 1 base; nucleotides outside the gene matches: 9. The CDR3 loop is CASSPGQGWGNTEAFF. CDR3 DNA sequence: TGCGCCAGCAGCCCAGGACAGGGTTGGGGGAACACTGAAGCTTTCTTT.

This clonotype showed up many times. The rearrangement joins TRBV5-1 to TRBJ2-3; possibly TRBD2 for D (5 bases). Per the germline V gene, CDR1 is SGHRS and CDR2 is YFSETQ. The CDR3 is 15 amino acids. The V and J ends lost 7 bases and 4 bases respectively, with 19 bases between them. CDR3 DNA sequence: TGCGCCAGCCAGGACTTAGGGAGTAGGTCAGATACGCAGTATTTT. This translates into CASQDLGSRSDTQYF.

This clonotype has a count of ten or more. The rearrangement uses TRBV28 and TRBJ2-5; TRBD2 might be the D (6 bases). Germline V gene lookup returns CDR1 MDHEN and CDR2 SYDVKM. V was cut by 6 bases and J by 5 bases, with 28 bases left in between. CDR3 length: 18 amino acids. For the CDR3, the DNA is TGTGCCAGCAGCTTGGGGCCCAAGGTAGCGGAACCGGGGGAGACCCAGTACTTC. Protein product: CASSLGPKVAEPGETQYF.

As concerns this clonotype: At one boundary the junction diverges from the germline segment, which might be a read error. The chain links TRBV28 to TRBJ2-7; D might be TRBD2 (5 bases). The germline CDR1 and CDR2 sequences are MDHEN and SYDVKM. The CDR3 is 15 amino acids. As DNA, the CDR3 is TGTGCCAGCAGTTCCCCGGAGGACGGCACCTACGAGCAGTGCTTC. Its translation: CASSSPEDGTYEQCF.

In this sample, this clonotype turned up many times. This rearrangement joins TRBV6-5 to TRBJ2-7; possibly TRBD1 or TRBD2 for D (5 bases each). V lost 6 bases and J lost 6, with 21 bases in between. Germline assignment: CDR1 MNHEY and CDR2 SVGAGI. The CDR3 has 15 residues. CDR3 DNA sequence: TGTGCCAGCAGGGGGACCGGGACGGGCTCGGTCGAGCAGTACTTC. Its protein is CASRGTGTGSVEQYF.

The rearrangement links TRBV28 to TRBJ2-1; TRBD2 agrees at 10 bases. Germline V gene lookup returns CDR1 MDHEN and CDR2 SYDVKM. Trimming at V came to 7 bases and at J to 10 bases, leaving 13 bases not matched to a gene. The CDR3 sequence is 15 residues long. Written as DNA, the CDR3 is TGTGCCAGCATTCCCGGGACTAGCGTGGACGAGGAGCAGTTCTTC. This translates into CASIPGTSVDEEQFF.

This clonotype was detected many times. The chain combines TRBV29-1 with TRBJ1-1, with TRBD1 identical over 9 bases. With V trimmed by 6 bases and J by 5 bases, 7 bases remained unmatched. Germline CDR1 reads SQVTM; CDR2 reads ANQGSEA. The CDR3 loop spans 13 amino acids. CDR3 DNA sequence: TGCAGCGTGGCTTACAGGGGGCAAACTGAAGCTTTCTTT. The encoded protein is CSVAYRGQTEAFF.

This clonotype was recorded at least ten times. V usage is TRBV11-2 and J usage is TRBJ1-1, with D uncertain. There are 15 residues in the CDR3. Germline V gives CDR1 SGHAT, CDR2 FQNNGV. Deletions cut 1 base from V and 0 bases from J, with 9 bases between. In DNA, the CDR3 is TGTGCCAGCAGCTTAGGGGATCGCTTGAACACTGAAGCTTTCTTT. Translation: CASSLGDRLNTEAFF.

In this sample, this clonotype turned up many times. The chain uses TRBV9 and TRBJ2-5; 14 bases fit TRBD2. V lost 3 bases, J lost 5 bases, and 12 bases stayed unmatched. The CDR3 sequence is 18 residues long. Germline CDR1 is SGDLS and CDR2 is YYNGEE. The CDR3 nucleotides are TGTGCCAGCAGCGCCCAGGGGGGACTAGCGGGAGATAGTGAGACCCAGTACTTC. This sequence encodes CASSAQGGLAGDSETQYF. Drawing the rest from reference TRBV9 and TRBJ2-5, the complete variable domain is DSGVTQTPKHLITATGQRVTLRCSPRSGDLSVYWYQQSLDQGLQFLIQYYNGEERAKGNILERFSAQQFPDLHSELNLSSLELGDSALYFCASSAQGGLAGDSETQYFGPGTRLLVL.

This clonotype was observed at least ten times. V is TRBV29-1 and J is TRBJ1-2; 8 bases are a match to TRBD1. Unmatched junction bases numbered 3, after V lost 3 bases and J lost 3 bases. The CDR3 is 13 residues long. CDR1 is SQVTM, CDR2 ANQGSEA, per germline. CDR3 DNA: TGCAGCGTTGAGGGACAGGAAGACTATGGCTACACCTTC. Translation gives CSVEGQEDYGYTF.

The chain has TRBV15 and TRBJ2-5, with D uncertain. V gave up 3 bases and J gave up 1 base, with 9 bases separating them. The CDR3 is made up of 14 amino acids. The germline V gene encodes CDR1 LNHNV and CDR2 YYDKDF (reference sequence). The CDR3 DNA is TGTGCCACCAGCAGTCCTACCCCCCAAGAGACCCAGTACTTC. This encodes CATSSPTPQETQYF.

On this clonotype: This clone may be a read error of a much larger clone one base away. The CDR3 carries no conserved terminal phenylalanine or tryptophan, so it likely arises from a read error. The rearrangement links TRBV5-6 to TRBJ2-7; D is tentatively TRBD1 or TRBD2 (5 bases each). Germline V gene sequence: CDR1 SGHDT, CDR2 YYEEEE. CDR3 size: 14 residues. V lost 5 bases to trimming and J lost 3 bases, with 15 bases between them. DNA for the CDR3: TGTGCCAGCAGACCAGTGGGACCGAGCTACGAGCAGTACCTC. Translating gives CASRPVGPSYEQYL.

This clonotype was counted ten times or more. The CDR3 spells CASSYSRTSGRFSYEQYF. The CDR3 coding sequence is TGTGCCAGCAGTTACTCAAGGACTAGCGGGAGGTTTTCCTACGAGCAGTACTTC. The V call is TRBV6-2 or TRBV6-3, the J call TRBJ2-7, with 14 bases matching TRBD2. The CDR3 runs 18 residues. J lost 1 base, V lost 0 bases, and 5 bases had no gene match. Per the germline V gene, CDR1 is MNHEY and CDR2 is SVGEGT.

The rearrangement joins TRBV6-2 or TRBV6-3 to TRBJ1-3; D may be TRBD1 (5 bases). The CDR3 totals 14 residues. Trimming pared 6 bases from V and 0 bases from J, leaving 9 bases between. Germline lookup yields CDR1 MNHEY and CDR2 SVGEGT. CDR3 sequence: CASRLGTSGNTIYF. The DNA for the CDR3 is TGTGCCAGCAGACTCGGGACCTCTGGAAACACCATATATTTT.

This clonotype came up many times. This CDR3 is CASRLGQPGYDEAFF. The CDR3 DNA sequence: TGTGCCAGCAGATTGGGACAGCCGGGCTACGATGAAGCTTTCTTT. V usage is TRBV27 and J usage is TRBJ1-1; TRBD1 matches 7 bases. Trimming cost V 6 bases and J 7 bases; bases outside gene matches: 14. Germline V gene sequence: CDR1 MNHEY, CDR2 SMNVEV (reference sequence). The CDR3 sequence is 15 residues long.

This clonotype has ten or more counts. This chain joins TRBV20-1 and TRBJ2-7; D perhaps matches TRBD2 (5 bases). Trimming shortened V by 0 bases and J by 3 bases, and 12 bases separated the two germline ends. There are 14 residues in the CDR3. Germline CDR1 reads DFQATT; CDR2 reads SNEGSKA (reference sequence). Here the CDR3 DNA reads TGCAGTGCTAGAGAGCCCTCGGAGGTCTACGAGCAGTACTTC. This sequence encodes CSAREPSEVYEQYF.

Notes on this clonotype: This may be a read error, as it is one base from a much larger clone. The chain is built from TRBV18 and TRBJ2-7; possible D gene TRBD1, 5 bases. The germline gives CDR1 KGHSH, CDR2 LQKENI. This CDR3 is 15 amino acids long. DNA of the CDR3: TGTGCCAGCCCACCACCGATTACAGGCGGCGACGAGCAGTACTTC. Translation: CASPPPITGGDEQYF.